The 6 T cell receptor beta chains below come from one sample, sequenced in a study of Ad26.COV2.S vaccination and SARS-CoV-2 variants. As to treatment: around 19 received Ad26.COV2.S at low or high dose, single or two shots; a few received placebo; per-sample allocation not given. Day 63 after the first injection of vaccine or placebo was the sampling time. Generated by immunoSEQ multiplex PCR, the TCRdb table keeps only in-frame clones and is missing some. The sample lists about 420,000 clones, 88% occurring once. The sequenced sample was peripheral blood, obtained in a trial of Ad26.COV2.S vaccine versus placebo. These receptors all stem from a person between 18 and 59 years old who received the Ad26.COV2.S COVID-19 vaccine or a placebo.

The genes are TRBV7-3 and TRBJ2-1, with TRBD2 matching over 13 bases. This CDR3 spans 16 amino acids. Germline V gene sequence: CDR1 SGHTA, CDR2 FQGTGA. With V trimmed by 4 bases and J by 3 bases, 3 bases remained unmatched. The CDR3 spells CASSSRTSGGYNEQFF. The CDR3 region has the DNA TGTGCCAGCAGCTCACGGACTAGCGGGGGCTACAATGAGCAGTTCTTC.

In nucleotides, the CDR3 is TGCAGCGTTGTGGTGGTAACCAAAAACATTCAGTACTTC. It translates to CSVVVVTKNIQYF. The gene calls are TRBV29-1 and TRBJ2-4, with D hard to call. This CDR3 comprises 13 residues. The V end lost 4 bases, the J end lost 2 bases, and 9 bases lay between the germline ends. Germline V lookup: CDR1 SQVTM, CDR2 ANQGSEA.

CDR3 nucleotide sequence: TGTGCCAGCAGTTTTGTCGGACTAGCGGGGGGGACGTACAATGAGCAGTTCTTC. Protein sequence: CASSFVGLAGGTYNEQFF. The J gene is TRBJ2-1, the V gene TRBV27; TRBD2 matches 15 bases. V lost 3 bases, J lost 4 bases, and 7 bases stayed unmatched. Germline CDR1 and CDR2: MNHEY and SMNVEV (reference sequence). CDR3 length equals 18 residues.

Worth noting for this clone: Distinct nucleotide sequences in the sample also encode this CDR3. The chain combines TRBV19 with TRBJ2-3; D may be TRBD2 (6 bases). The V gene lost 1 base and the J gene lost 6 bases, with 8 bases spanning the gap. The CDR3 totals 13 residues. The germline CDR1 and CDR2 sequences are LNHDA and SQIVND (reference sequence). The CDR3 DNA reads TGTGCCAGTAGTATAGTCGGAGGGGATACGCAGTATTTT. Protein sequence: CASSIVGGDTQYF.

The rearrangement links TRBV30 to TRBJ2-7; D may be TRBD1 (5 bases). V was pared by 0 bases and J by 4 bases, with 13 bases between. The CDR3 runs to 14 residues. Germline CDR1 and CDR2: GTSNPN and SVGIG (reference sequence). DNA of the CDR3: TGTGCCTGGAGTGTTCAGGGTCCCCCTTACGAGCAGTACTTC. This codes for CAWSVQGPPYEQYF.

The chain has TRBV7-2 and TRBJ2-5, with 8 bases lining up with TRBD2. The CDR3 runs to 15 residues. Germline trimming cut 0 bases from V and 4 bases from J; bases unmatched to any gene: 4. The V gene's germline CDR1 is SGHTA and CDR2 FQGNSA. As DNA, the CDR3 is TGTGCCAGCAGCTTAGCCGGGGGGGACGCAGAGACCCAGTACTTC. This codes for CASSLAGGDAETQYF.